These 25 T cell receptor beta chains came from one sample sequenced in a study of cytomegalovirus exposure and HLA in healthy donors. The PCR was carried out with 60 Vbeta primers and 13 Jbeta primers. Data came from immunoSEQ multiplex PCR; TCRdb stores just in-frame clones and leaves some out. The profile shows approximately 89,000 clones, about four fifths of them singletons. The sample taken for sequencing was PBMCs. The receptors derive from a human donor in good health.

The genes are TRBV19 and TRBJ2-1, with 7 bases that match TRBD2. Germline-derived CDR1 and CDR2 are LNHDA and SQIVND (reference sequence). This CDR3 region has 15 residues. V lost 5 bases and J lost 6; bases outside the gene matches: 10. CDR3 nucleotide sequence: TGTGCCAGTAGTCGAGGCGTTGGGGGGGTCAATGAGCAGTTCTTC. Its translation: CASSRGVGGVNEQFF.

This clone was detected a few times. The CDR3 coding sequence is TGCAGCGTCGACCGGCAGGGGGCTGGTGGCTACACCTTC. Translated, it gives CSVDRQGAGGYTF. The V gene is TRBV29-1, the J gene TRBJ1-2; TRBD1 aligns across 8 bases. V shed 6 bases, J shed 7 bases, and the junction held 10 bases outside the gene matches. This CDR3 is built from 13 residues. From germline, CDR1 is SQVTM and CDR2 ANQGSEA.

V and J are TRBV5-8 and TRBJ2-3, with 8 bases matching TRBD2. The CDR3 runs to 15 residues. The V gene's germline CDR1 is SGHTS and CDR2 YDEGEE. V gave up 1 base and J gave up 1 base; unmatched junction bases: 2. This CDR3 reads CASSLRRGGTDTQYF. The CDR3 nucleotides are TGTGCCAGCAGCTTGCGGCGGGGGGGCACAGATACGCAGTATTTT. Using reference TRBV5-8 and TRBJ2-3 for the parts outside the CDR3, the full variable domain is EAGVTQSPTHLIKTRGQQATLRCSPISGHTSVYWYQQALGLGLQFLLWYDEGEERNRGNFPPRFSGRQFPNYSSELNVNALELEDSALYLCASSLRRGGTDTQYFGPGTRLTVL.

This chain joins TRBV7-2 and TRBJ2-2; 7 nucleotides align to TRBD2. V trimming: 1 base; J trimming: 7 bases; junction bases outside the gene matches: 9. The CDR3 contains 16 residues. Looked up from germline, CDR1 is SGHTA and CDR2 is FQGNSA. The CDR3 coding sequence is TGTGCCAGCAGCTTAGGGACTAGTACGTATGACGGGGAGCTGTTTTTT. Translation: CASSLGTSTYDGELFF.

V usage is TRBV4-3 and J usage is TRBJ1-3; no reliable D call. This CDR3 spans 14 amino acids. The V gene's germline CDR1 is LGHNA and CDR2 YSLEER. Trimming shortened V by 0 bases and J by 4 bases, and 7 bases separated the two germline ends. The CDR3 loop is CASSQDRWGNTIYF. The CDR3 nucleotides are TGCGCCAGCAGCCAAGACAGGTGGGGAAACACCATATATTTT.

Of note for this clone: A read error may account for a junction end that differs from germline. The V and J genes are TRBV11-2 and TRBJ2-1, with 9 bases identical to TRBD1. CDR1 is SGHAT, CDR2 FQNNGV, per germline. The CDR3 runs to 16 residues. The DNA for the CDR3 is TGTGCCAGCAGCCCGACCGGGACAGGGTCCTACGATGAGCAGTTCTTC. It is translated as CASSPTGTGSYDEQFF.

The chain recombines TRBV30 with TRBJ1-3; D unresolved. Germline V lookup: CDR1 GTSNPN, CDR2 SVGIG (reference sequence). CDR3 length: 13 residues. Trimming took off 7 bases at V and 4 bases at J, with 14 bases between the two ends. This CDR3 is CASLPSLGNTIYF. The CDR3 region has the DNA TGTGCCTCCCTCCCCAGTCTCGGAAACACCATATATTTT.

There are a few counts of this clone. The V gene is TRBV4-3, the J gene TRBJ2-1; D is unresolved. Germline CDR1 and CDR2: LGHNA and YSLEER. With 1 base removed from V and 3 bases from J, the gap between germline ends came to 10 bases. The CDR3 is 15 amino acids. For the CDR3, the DNA is TGCGCCAGCAGCCAAGCCCCCGACAACTACAATGAGCAGTTCTTC. This translates into CASSQAPDNYNEQFF.

This rearrangement joins TRBV9 to TRBJ1-4; tentative D call: TRBD1 (5 bases). The germline CDR1 and CDR2 sequences are SGDLS and YYNGEE. V shed 0 bases and J shed 3 bases, with 12 bases lying between them. The CDR3 sequence is 16 residues long. The CDR3 spells CASSVGPGGANEKLFF. CDR3 coding DNA: TGTGCCAGCAGCGTAGGTCCCGGGGGGGCTAATGAAAAACTGTTTTTT.

The chain is built from TRBV14 and TRBJ1-3, with 7 nucleotides matching TRBD1. The CDR3 contains 16 residues. Germline lookup yields CDR1 SGHDN and CDR2 FVKESK. V was clipped by 1 base and J by 3 bases; unmatched bases: 6. CDR3 protein: CASSQVRQGLGNTIYF. The CDR3 DNA reads as TGTGCCAGCAGCCAAGTAAGACAGGGACTTGGAAACACCATATATTTT.

V and J are TRBV9 and TRBJ1-5; D may be TRBD1 (6 bases). Trimming took 2 bases from V and 5 from J, leaving 11 bases between them. Germline-derived CDR1 and CDR2 are SGDLS and YYNGEE. CDR3 length equals 14 residues. The CDR3 protein is CASSVRDIDQPQHF. Written as DNA, the CDR3 is TGTGCCAGCAGCGTCCGGGACATAGATCAGCCCCAGCATTTT.

In its sample, this clone was seen a few times. CDR3 nucleotide sequence: TGTGCCAGCAGCTTAGGCCGGGAAACCGGGCAGTACTTC. As protein: CASSLGRETGQYF. The V call is TRBV7-2, the J call TRBJ2-5, with D possibly being TRBD2 (5 bases). Looked up from germline, CDR1 is SGHTA and CDR2 is FQGNSA. The CDR3 extends over 13 amino acids. V dropped 1 base and J dropped 11 bases, with 14 bases sitting between them.

The chain has TRBV6-6 and TRBJ1-1; D call uncertain. Trimming removed 4 bases at V and 6 bases at J, with 12 bases between. CDR3 length: 13 amino acids. Germline CDR1 and CDR2: MNHNY and SVGAGI (reference sequence). The CDR3 sequence is CASSSPRTAEAFF. The DNA for the CDR3 is TGTGCCAGCAGTTCCCCGCGAACAGCTGAAGCTTTCTTT.

The genes are TRBV23-1 and TRBJ1-4; D possibly corresponds to TRBD1 (6 bases). TRBV23-1 is identified as an open reading frame with a role that is uncertain. The CDR3 is 17 residues long. Trimming shortened V by 4 bases and J by 8 bases, and 23 bases separated the two germline ends. CDR3: CASSPHKGYRDREKLFF. DNA for the CDR3: TGCGCCAGCAGTCCTCACAAGGGGTACAGGGATCGAGAAAAACTGTTTTTT.

This clone was detected only once. The J gene is TRBJ1-5, the V gene TRBV7-8, with 7 bases that match TRBD1. V trimming: 5 bases; J trimming: 7 bases; junction bases outside the gene matches: 5. CDR1 and CDR2 from the germline V gene are SGHVS and FQNEAQ. The CDR3 has 13 amino acids. The CDR3 here is CASSTQGGQPQHF. The CDR3 DNA reads TGTGCCAGCAGCACCCAGGGGGGACAGCCCCAGCATTTT.

The chain combines TRBV7-2 with TRBJ2-7, with D possibly being TRBD1 (5 bases). From germline, CDR1 is SGHTA and CDR2 FQGNSA. This CDR3 comprises 14 residues. V lost 4 bases and J 3 bases, leaving 13 bases between the germline ends. The CDR3 DNA is TGTGCCAGCAGCTCCCCGGACAAGTACTACGAGCAGTACTTC. Translation gives CASSSPDKYYEQYF.

This clone turned up a few times. The CDR3, as DNA: TGTGCCTGGAGTGGAAGGGGGCCCGGACATCACTTT. This translates into CAWSGRGPGHHF. This rearrangement joins TRBV30 to TRBJ1-6; 7 nucleotides match TRBD1. CDR1 and CDR2 from the germline V gene are GTSNPN and SVGIG (reference sequence). This CDR3 is 12 amino acids long. J gave up 19 bases and V 1 base, and 10 bases lay outside the gene matches.

The V gene is TRBV4-1, the J gene TRBJ1-2, with TRBD1 matching over 10 bases. The trim removed 4 bases at V and 2 bases at J, leaving 4 bases unmatched. The CDR3 is 15 residues long. Germline CDR1 MGHRA, CDR2 YSYEKL. The CDR3 region is CASSPTTGGNYGYTF. CDR3 nucleotides: TGCGCCAGCAGCCCAACGACAGGGGGCAACTATGGCTACACCTTC.

This sequence joins TRBV19 and TRBJ1-5; maybe TRBD1 (6 bases). V lost 6 bases to trimming and J lost 6 bases, with 12 bases between them. The germline V gene has CDR1 LNHDA and CDR2 SQIVND (reference sequence). The CDR3 runs 13 residues. The CDR3 coding sequence is TGTGCCAGTAGGGGCAGGGGCGGTCAGCCCCAGCATTTT. Its translation: CASRGRGGQPQHF.

This sequence joins TRBV7-2 and TRBJ2-7; 10 bases match TRBD2. V lost 2 bases, J lost 5 bases, and 6 bases stayed unmatched. Germline values: CDR1 SGHTA, CDR2 FQGNSA. The CDR3 covers 15 residues. The CDR3 DNA reads as TGTGCCAGCAGCTTAACGAGGCTAGCGGGGGACGAGCAGTACTTC. Its translation is CASSLTRLAGDEQYF. The full variable domain, rest sourced from reference TRBV7-2 and TRBJ2-7, is GAGVSQSPSNKVTEKGKDVELRCDPISGHTALYWYRQSLGQGLEFLIYFQGNSAPDKSGLPSDRFSAERTGGSVSTLTIQRTQQEDSAVYLCASSLTRLAGDEQYFGPGTRLTVT.

V is TRBV27 and J is TRBJ1-4, with TRBD1 matching 7 bases. Germline assignment: CDR1 MNHEY and CDR2 SMNVEV (reference sequence). The length of the CDR3 is 17 residues. V gave up 5 bases and J gave up 8 bases; unmatched junction bases: 17. The CDR3 protein is CASSATQGGREEEKLFF. For the CDR3, the DNA is TGTGCCAGCAGTGCGACTCAAGGGGGCAGGGAGGAGGAAAAACTGTTTTTT.

This clone was found a few times. The V call is TRBV6-5, the J call TRBJ2-1; TRBD1 agrees at 7 bases. CDR3 length: 15 residues. With 5 bases clipped from V and 2 bases from J, the junction kept 6 bases outside the gene matches. Germline-derived CDR1 and CDR2 are MNHEY and SVGAGI. The DNA of the CDR3 is TGTGCCAGCAGTCTTCAGGGGGAGACCTACAATGAGCAGTTCTTC. This translates into CASSLQGETYNEQFF.

The CDR3 DNA is TGTGCCAGCAGTTACTCTGGGGGAGGCACTGAAGCTTTCTTT. This codes for CASSYSGGGTEAFF. The chain is built from TRBV6-5 and TRBJ1-1, with D perhaps matching TRBD1 (5 bases). Germline lookup yields CDR1 MNHEY and CDR2 SVGAGI. This CDR3 is built from 14 residues. V lost 0 bases, J lost 4 bases, and 9 bases lay in between.

The chain employs TRBV19 and TRBJ2-3; 12 bases are a match to TRBD2. In germline, CDR1 is LNHDA, CDR2 SQIVND (reference sequence). The CDR3 has 19 residues. The trim removed 4 bases at V and 2 bases at J, leaving 13 bases unmatched. The CDR3 region is CASSTPPPLAGGLTDTQYF. In DNA form, the CDR3 reads TGTGCCAGTAGTACTCCCCCCCCACTAGCGGGGGGACTCACAGATACGCAGTATTTT.

The rearrangement joins TRBV7-2 to TRBJ2-3; unclear D gene. The CDR3 is 14 amino acids. Trimming pared 5 bases from V and 2 bases from J, leaving 11 bases between. Germline CDR1 SGHTA, CDR2 FQGNSA. This CDR3 is CASSPQVVTDTQYF. CDR3 DNA sequence: TGTGCCAGCAGCCCCCAGGTAGTCACAGATACGCAGTATTTT. Full variable domain (outside the CDR3, taken from reference TRBV7-2 and TRBJ2-3): GAGVSQSPSNKVTEKGKDVELRCDPISGHTALYWYRQSLGQGLEFLIYFQGNSAPDKSGLPSDRFSAERTGGSVSTLTIQRTQQEDSAVYLCASSPQVVTDTQYFGPGTRLTVL.